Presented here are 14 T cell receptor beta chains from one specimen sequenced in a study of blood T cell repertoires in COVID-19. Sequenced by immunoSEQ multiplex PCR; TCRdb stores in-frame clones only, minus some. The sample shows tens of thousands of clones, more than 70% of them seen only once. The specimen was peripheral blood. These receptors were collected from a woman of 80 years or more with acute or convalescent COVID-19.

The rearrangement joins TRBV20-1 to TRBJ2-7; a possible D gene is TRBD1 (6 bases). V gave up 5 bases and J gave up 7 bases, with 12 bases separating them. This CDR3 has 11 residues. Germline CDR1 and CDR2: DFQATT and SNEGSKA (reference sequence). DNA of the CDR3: TGCAGTGCTGGCTCTCAGGGGGAGCAGTACTTC. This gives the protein CSAGSQGEQYF.

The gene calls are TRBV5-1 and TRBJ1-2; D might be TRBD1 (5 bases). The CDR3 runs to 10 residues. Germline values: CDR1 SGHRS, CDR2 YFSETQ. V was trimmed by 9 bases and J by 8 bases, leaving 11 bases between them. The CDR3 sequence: CANRGCGYTF. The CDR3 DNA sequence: TGCGCCAATAGGGGTTGCGGCTACACCTTC.

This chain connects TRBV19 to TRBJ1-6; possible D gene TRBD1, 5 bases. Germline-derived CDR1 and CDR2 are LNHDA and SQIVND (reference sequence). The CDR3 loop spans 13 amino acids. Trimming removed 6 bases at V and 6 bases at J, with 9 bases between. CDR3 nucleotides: TGTGCCAGTAGCTCCGGGGGTAATTCACCCCTCCACTTT. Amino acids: CASSSGGNSPLHF. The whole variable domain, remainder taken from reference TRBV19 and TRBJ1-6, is DGGITQSPKYLFRKEGQNVTLSCEQNLNHDAMYWYRQDPGQGLRLIYYSQIVNDFQKGDIAEGYSVSREKKESFPLTVTSAQKNPTAFYLCASSSGGNSPLHFGNGTRLTVT.

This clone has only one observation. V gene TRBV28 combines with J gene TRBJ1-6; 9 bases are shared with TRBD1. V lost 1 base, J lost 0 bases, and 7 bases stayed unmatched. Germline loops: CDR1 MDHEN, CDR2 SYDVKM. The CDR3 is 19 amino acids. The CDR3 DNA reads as TGTGCCAGCAGTTTATTCCTCGGGACAGGGTTCTCCTATAATTCACCCCTCCACTTT. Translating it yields CASSLFLGTGFSYNSPLHF.

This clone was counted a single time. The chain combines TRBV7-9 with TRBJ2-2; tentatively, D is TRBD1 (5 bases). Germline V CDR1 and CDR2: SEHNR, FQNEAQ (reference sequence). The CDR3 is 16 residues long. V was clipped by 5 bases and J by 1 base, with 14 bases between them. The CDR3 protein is CASSRGAGLNTGELFF. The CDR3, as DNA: TGTGCCAGCAGCCGCGGAGCAGGGTTGAACACCGGGGAGCTGTTTTTT.

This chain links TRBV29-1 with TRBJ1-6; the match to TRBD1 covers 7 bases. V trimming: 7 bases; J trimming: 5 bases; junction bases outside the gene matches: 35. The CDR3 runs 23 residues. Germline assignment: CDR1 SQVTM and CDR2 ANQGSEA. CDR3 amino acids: CSARPERTEDRRDNQGDNSPLHF. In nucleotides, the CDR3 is TGCAGCGCGCGGCCAGAGAGAACAGAGGACAGGCGGGATAACCAAGGGGATAATTCACCCCTCCACTTT.

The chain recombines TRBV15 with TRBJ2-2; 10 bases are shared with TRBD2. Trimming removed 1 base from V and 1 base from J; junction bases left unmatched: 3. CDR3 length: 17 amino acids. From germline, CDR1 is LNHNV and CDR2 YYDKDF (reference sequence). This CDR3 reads CATSRGLAGVNTGELFF. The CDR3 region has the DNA TGTGCCACCAGCAGAGGTCTAGCGGGGGTGAACACCGGGGAGCTGTTTTTT.

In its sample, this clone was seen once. CDR3 loop: CATSPELIYEQYV. In DNA form, the CDR3 reads TGTGCCACCTCCCCGGAGCTAATCTACGAGCAGTACGTC. The V and J genes are TRBV24-1 and TRBJ2-7; no definite D call. This CDR3 spans 13 amino acids. V lost 9 bases and J 3 bases, leaving 14 bases between the germline ends. Germline CDR1 KGHDR, CDR2 SFDVKD.

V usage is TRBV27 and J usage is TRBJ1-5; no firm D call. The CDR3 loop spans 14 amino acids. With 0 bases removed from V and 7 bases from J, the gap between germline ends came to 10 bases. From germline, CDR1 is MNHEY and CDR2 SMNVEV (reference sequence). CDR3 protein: CASSLSGRVQPQHF. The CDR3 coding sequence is TGTGCCAGCAGTTTATCGGGGAGGGTCCAGCCCCAGCATTTT.

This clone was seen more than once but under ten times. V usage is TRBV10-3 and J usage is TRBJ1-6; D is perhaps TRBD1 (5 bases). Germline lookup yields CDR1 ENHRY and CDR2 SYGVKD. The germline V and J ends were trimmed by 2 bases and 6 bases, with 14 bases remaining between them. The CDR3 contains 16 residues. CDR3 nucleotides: TGTGCCATCAGTGAGACTGCAGGGCAGGGTAATTCACCCCTCCACTTT. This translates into CAISETAGQGNSPLHF.

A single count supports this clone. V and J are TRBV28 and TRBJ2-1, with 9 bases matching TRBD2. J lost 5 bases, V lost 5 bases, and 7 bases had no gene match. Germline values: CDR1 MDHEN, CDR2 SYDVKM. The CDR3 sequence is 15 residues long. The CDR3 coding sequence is TGTGCCAGCAGTCGACCGGGACTAGCCCACAATGAGCAGTTCTTC. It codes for CASSRPGLAHNEQFF.

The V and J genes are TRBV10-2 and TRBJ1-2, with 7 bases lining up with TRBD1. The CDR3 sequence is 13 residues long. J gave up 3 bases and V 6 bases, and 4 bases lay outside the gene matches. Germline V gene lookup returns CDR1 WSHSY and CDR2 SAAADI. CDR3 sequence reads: CASSDRVDYGYTF. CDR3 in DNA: TGCGCCAGCAGCGACAGGGTCGACTATGGCTACACCTTC.

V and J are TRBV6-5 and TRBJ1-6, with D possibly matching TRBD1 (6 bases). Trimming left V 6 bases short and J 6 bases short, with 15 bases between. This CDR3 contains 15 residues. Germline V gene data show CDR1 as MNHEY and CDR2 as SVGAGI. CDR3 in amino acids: CASSPPQGGNSPLHF. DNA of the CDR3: TGTGCCAGCAGCCCCCCACAGGGTGGTAATTCACCCCTCCACTTT.

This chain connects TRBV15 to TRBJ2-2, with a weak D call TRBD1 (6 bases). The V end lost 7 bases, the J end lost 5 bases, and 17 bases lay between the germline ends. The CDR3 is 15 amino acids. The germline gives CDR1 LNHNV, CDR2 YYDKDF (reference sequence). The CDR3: CATNPTGQITGELFF. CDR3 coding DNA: TGTGCCACCAACCCAACCGGACAGATAACCGGGGAGCTGTTTTTT.